This T cell receptor beta chain was recorded in a study of blood T cell repertoires in COVID-19. Study details: PBMCs, B-cell-depleted T cells, or T cells were the source of the cDNA or gDNA that made up the material.

The repertoire was sequenced with immunoSEQ multiplex PCR; TCRdb's copy has only in-frame clones and lacks some. The sample shows about 46,000 clones, around 89% of them seen only once. Unmatched junction bases numbered 12, after V lost 5 bases and J lost 7 bases. Germline CDR1 is SQVTM and CDR2 is ANQGSEA. The CDR3 is 15 amino acids. The sequenced sample was peripheral blood. The receptor comes from a man aged 50-60 years with active COVID-19. The J gene is TRBJ2-2, the V gene TRBV29-1; TRBD1 matches at 8 bases. The CDR3 sequence is CSVSWDRLFDGELFF. DNA for the CDR3: TGCAGCGTTAGCTGGGACAGGTTATTTGACGGGGAGCTGTTTTTT.